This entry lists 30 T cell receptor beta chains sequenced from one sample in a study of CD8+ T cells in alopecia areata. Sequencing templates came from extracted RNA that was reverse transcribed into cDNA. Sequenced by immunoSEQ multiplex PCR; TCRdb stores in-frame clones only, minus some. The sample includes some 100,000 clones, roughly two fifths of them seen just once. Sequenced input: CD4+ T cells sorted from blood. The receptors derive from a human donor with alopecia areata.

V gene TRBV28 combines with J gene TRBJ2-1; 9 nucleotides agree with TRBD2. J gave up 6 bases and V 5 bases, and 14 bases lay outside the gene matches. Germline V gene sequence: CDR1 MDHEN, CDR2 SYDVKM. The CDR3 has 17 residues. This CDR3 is CASSRSPGLALGNEQFF. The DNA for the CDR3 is TGTGCCAGCAGTCGATCGCCGGGACTAGCACTCGGCAATGAGCAGTTCTTC.

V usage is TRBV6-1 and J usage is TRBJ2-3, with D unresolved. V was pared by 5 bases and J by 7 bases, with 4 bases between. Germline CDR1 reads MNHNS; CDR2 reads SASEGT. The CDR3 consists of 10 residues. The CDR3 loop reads CASSRNTQYF. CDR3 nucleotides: TGTGCCAGCAGTCGAAATACGCAGTATTTT.

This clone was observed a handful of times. CDR3 region: CATSPLAGANTEAFF. CDR3 DNA sequence: TGTGCCACCAGCCCCCTAGCCGGGGCGAACACTGAAGCTTTCTTT. The gene calls are TRBV15 and TRBJ1-1, with D possibly being TRBD1 (5 bases). V lost 5 bases and J 1 base, leaving 14 bases between the germline ends. CDR3 length equals 15 residues. Germline V gene data show CDR1 as LNHNV and CDR2 as YYDKDF (reference sequence).

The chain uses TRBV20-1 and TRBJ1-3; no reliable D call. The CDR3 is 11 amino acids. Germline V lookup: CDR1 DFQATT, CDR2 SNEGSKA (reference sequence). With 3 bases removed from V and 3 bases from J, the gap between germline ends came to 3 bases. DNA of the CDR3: TGCAGTGCTAGGAGTGGAAACACCATATATTTT. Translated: CSARSGNTIYF.

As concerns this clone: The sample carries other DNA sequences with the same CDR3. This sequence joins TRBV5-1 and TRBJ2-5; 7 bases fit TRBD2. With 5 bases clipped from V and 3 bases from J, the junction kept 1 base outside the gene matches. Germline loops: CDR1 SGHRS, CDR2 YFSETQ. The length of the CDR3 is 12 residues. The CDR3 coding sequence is TGCGCCAGCAGTCGGGGGGAAGAGACCCAGTACTTC. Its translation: CASSRGEETQYF.

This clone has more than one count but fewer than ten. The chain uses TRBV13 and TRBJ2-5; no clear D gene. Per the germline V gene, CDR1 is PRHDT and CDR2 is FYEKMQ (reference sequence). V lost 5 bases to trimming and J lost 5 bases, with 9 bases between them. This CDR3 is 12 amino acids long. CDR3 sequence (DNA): TGTGCCAGCAGCGGTCGAGGCGAGACCCAGTACTTC. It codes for CASSGRGETQYF.

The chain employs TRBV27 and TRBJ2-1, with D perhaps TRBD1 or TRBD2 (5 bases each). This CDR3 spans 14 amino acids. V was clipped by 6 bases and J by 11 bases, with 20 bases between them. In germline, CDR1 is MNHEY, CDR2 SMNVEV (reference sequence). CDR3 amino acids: CASSREEDGGKQFF. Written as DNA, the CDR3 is TGTGCCAGCAGCCGCGAGGAGGATGGGGGTAAGCAGTTCTTC.

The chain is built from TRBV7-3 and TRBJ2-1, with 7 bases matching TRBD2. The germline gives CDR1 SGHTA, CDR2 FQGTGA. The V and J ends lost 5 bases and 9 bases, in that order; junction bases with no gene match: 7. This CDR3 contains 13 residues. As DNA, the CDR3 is TGTGCCAGCAGCCCCCAAATAGCGGGTGAGCAGTTCTTC. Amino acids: CASSPQIAGEQFF.

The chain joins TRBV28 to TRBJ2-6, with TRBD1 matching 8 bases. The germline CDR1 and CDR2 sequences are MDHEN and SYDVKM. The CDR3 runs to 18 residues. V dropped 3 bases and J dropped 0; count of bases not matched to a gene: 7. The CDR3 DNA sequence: TGTGCCAGCAGTTTTTGGGGGACAGGACCCTCTGGGGCCAACGTCCTGACTTTC. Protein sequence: CASSFWGTGPSGANVLTF.

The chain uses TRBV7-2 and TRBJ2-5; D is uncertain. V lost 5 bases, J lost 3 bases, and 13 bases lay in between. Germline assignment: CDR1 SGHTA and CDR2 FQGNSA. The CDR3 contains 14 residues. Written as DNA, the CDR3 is TGTGCCAGCAGCCCACGGTCTGGGGAAGAGACCCAGTACTTC. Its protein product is CASSPRSGEETQYF.

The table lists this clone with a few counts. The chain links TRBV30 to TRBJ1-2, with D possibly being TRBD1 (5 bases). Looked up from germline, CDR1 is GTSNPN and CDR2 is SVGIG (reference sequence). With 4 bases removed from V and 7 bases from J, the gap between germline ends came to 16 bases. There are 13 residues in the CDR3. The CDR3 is CAWTWGRHLGYTF. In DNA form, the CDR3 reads TGTGCCTGGACCTGGGGCCGGCACCTTGGCTACACCTTC.

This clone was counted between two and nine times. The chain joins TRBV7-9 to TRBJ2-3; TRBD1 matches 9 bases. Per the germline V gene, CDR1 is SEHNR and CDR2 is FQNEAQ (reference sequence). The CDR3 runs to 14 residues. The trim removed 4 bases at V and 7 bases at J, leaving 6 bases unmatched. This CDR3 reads CASSSGQGTNTQYF. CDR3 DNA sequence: TGTGCCAGCAGCTCGGGACAGGGAACCAATACGCAGTATTTT.

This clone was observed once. CDR3 bases: TGCAGCGTTGTCAGTCAAGGGGCTGGCACCGGGGAGCTGTTTTTT. It yields the protein CSVVSQGAGTGELFF. This sequence joins TRBV29-1 and TRBJ2-2; D may be TRBD1 (5 bases). Trimming pared 4 bases from V and 4 bases from J, leaving 16 bases between. The germline V gene has CDR1 SQVTM and CDR2 ANQGSEA. This CDR3 spans 15 amino acids.

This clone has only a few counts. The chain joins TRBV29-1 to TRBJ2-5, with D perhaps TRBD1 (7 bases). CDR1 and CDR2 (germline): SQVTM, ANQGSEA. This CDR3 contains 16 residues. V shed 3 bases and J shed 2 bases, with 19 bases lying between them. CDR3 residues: CSVEGGQNTIQETQYF. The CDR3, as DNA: TGCAGCGTTGAGGGGGGACAGAACACGATACAAGAGACCCAGTACTTC.

This CDR3 reads CAWTRGLNEQYF. The CDR3 DNA is TGTGCCTGGACGAGGGGGCTCAACGAGCAGTACTTC. V and J are TRBV30 and TRBJ2-7, with 7 nucleotides matching TRBD1. Looked up from germline, CDR1 is GTSNPN and CDR2 is SVGIG (reference sequence). This CDR3 is built from 12 residues. V dropped 4 bases and J dropped 5; count of bases not matched to a gene: 5.

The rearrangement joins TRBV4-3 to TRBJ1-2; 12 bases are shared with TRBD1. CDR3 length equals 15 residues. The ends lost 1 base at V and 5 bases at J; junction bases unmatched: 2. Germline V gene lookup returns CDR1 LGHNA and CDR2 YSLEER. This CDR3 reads CASSQAGQGAYGYTF. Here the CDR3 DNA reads TGCGCCAGCAGCCAAGCGGGACAGGGGGCGTATGGCTACACCTTC.

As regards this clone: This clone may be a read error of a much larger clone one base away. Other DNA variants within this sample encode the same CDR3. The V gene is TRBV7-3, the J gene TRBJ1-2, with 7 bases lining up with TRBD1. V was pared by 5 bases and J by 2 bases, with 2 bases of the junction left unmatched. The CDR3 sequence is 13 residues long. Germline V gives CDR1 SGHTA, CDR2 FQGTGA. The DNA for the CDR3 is TGTGCCAGCAGCCCGGACAGGAACTATGGCTACACCTTC. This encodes CASSPDRNYGYTF.

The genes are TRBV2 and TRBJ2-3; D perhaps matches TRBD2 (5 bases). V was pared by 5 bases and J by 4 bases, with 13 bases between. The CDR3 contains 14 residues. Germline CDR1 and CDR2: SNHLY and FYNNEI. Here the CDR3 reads CASSYYAGADTQYF. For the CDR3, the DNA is TGTGCCAGCAGTTACTATGCGGGCGCAGATACGCAGTATTTT. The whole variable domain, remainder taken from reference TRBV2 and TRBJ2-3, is EPEVTQTPSHQVTQMGQEVILRCVPISNHLYFYWYRQILGQKVEFLVSFYNNEISEKSEIFDDQFSVERPDGSNFTLKIRSTKLEDSAMYFCASSYYAGADTQYFGPGTRLTVL.

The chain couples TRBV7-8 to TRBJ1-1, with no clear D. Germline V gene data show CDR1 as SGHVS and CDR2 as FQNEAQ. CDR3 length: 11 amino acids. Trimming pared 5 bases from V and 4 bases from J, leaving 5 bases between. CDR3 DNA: TGTGCCAGCAGCAAGGGCACTGAAGCTTTCTTT. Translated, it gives CASSKGTEAFF.

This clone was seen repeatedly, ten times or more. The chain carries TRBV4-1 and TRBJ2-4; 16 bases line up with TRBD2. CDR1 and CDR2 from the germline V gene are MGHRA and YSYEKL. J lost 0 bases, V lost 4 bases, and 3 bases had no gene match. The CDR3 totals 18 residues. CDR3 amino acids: CASSPGLAGGLAKNIQYF. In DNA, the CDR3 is TGCGCCAGCAGCCCGGGACTAGCGGGAGGGCTAGCCAAAAACATTCAGTACTTC.

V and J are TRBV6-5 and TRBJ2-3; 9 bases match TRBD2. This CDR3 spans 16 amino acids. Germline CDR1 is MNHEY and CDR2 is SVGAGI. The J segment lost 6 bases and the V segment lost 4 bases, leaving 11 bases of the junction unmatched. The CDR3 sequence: CASSSLGSGGSDTQYF. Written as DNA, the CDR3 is TGTGCCAGCAGTTCCTTAGGAAGCGGGGGGAGTGATACGCAGTATTTT.

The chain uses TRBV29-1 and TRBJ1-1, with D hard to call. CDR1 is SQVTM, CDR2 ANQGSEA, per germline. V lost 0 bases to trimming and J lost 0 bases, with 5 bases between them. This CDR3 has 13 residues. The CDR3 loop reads CSVEDTMNTEAFF. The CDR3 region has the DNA TGCAGCGTTGAAGACACTATGAACACTGAAGCTTTCTTT.

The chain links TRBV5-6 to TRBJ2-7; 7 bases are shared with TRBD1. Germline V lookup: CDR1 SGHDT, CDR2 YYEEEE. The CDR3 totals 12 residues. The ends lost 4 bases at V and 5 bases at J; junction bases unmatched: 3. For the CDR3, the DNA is TGTGCCAGCAGCCTCCAGGGGGACGAGCAGTACTTC. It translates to CASSLQGDEQYF.

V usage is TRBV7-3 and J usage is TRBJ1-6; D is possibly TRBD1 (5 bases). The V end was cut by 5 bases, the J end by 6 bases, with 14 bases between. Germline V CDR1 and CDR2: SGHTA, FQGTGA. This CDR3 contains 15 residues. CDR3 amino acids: CASSTTGRSNSPLHF. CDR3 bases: TGTGCCAGCAGCACCACGGGGCGGAGTAATTCACCCCTCCACTTT.

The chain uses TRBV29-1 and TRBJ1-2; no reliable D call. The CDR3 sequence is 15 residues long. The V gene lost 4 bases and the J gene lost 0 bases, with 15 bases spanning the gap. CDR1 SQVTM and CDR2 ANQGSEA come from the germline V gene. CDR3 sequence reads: CSVVLRAPSNYGYTF. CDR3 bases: TGCAGCGTTGTACTCCGGGCACCCTCTAACTATGGCTACACCTTC.

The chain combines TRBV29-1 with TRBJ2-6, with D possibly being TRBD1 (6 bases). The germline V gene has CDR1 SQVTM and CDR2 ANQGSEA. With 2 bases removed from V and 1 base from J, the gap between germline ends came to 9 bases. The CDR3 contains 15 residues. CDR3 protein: CSVEQGSSGANVLTF. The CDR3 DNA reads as TGCAGCGTTGAACAGGGGTCGTCTGGGGCCAACGTCCTGACTTTC. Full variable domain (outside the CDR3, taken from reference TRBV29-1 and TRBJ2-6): SAVISQKPSRDICQRGTSLTIQCQVDSQVTMMFWYRQQPGQSLTLIATANQGSEATYESGFVIDKFPISRPNLTFSTLTVSNMSPEDSSIYLCSVEQGSSGANVLTFGAGSRLTVL.

The DNA for the CDR3 is TGTGCCAGCTCACCAGAGGGGAACACCATATATTTT. Amino acid sequence: CASSPEGNTIYF. V usage is TRBV18 and J usage is TRBJ1-3, with a tentative D call TRBD1 (5 bases). Trimming took 2 bases from V and 7 from J, leaving 6 bases between them. The CDR3 loop spans 12 amino acids. Germline CDR1 KGHSH, CDR2 LQKENI.

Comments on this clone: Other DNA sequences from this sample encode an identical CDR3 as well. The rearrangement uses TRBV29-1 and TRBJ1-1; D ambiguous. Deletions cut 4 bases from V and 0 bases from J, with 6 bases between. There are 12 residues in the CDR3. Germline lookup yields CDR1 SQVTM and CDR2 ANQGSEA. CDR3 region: CSVAGLNTEAFF. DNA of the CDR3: TGCAGCGTTGCTGGCTTGAACACTGAAGCTTTCTTT.

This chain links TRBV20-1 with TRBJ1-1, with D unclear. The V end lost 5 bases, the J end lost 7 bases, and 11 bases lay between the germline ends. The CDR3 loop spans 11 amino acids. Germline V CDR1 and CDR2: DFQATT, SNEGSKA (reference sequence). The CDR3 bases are TGCAGTGCTGCGGTCCGACGTGAAGCTTTCTTT. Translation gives CSAAVRREAFF.

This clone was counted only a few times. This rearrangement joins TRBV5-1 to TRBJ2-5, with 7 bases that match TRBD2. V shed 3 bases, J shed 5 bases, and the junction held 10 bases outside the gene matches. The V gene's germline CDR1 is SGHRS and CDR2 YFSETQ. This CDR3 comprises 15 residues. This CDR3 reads CASSYPTSSGETQYF. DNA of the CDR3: TGCGCCAGCAGCTACCCGACTAGCTCAGGGGAGACCCAGTACTTC.